What follows are 18 T cell receptor beta chains derived from one specimen sequenced in a study of cytomegalovirus exposure and HLA in healthy donors. It was with 60 Vbeta and 13 Jbeta primers that the PCR ran. Profiling relied on immunoSEQ multiplex PCR, and the TCRdb table lists in-frame clones only, not all of them. The sample has roughly 180,000 clones, roughly four fifths seen once. The sample comprised PBMCs. The receptors come from a male donor in good health and CMV-seronegative.

V is TRBV4-1 and J is TRBJ2-1; a weak D match, TRBD2 (6 bases). The germline V and J ends were trimmed by 3 bases and 5 bases, with 11 bases remaining between them. The CDR3 has 14 residues. Germline V CDR1 and CDR2: MGHRA, YSYEKL. CDR3 coding DNA: TGCGCCAGCAGCCAGCCTACGGGGGACAATGAGCAGTTCTTC. Amino acids: CASSQPTGDNEQFF.

This chain's CDR3 is CASSLGEGGRADTQYF. Here the CDR3 DNA reads TGCGCCAGCAGCTTGGGAGAAGGTGGGAGGGCAGATACGCAGTATTTT. J is TRBJ2-3 and V is TRBV5-1, with 7 bases that match TRBD2. Per the germline V gene, CDR1 is SGHRS and CDR2 is YFSETQ. V lost 0 bases and J lost 4; bases outside the gene matches: 8. The CDR3 is 16 residues long.

V gene TRBV7-3 combines with J gene TRBJ2-1; no clear D gene. This CDR3 region has 13 residues. The germline CDR1 and CDR2 sequences are SGHTA and FQGTGA. V shed 8 bases and J shed 3 bases, with 11 bases lying between them. This CDR3 reads CASGSMSYNEQFF. CDR3 nucleotide sequence: TGTGCCAGCGGCTCGATGAGCTACAATGAGCAGTTCTTC.

The rearrangement uses TRBV30 and TRBJ1-5; D possibly corresponds to TRBD1 (5 bases). The CDR3 length is 14 residues. Germline CDR1 and CDR2: GTSNPN and SVGIG (reference sequence). With 1 base removed from V and 3 bases from J, the gap between germline ends came to 10 bases. The CDR3 coding sequence is TGTGCCTGGAGTGCAGGGTGGGACAATCAGCCCCAGCATTTT. It codes for CAWSAGWDNQPQHF.

The chain carries TRBV7-8 and TRBJ1-4; D is ambiguous. This CDR3 comprises 13 residues. Per the germline V gene, CDR1 is SGHVS and CDR2 is FQNEAQ. V lost 3 bases to trimming and J lost 6 bases, with 8 bases between them. CDR3 nucleotide sequence: TGTGCCAGCAGCTTCTTTCGTTATGAAAAACTGTTTTTT. This gives the protein CASSFFRYEKLFF.

The chain has TRBV27 and TRBJ2-3, with 7 positions matching TRBD1. CDR1 is MNHEY and CDR2 is SMNVEV in the germline V gene (reference sequence). Trimming took 6 bases from V and 4 from J; bases not matched to a gene: 7. The CDR3 spans 14 residues. CDR3 sequence (DNA): TGTGCCAGCAGCTCTGACAGGGCTCCAGATACGCAGTATTTT. Translated: CASSSDRAPDTQYF.

The rearrangement links TRBV5-1 to TRBJ1-1; D is uncertain. The CDR3 is made up of 14 amino acids. Trimming removed 0 bases at V and 5 bases at J, with 11 bases between. The germline V gene has CDR1 SGHRS and CDR2 YFSETQ. This chain's CDR3 is CASSLVRGLTEAFF. In nucleotides, the CDR3 is TGCGCCAGCAGCTTGGTTCGGGGTCTGACTGAAGCTTTCTTT.

CDR3 nucleotide sequence: TGTGCCAGCAGCTTCCAGAATCAGCCCCAGCATTTT. Its translation: CASSFQNQPQHF. The chain is built from TRBV7-2 and TRBJ1-5; D unclear. Germline V gives CDR1 SGHTA, CDR2 FQGNSA. V gave up 3 bases and J gave up 4 bases, with 4 bases separating them. CDR3 length: 12 residues.

To note about this clone: This sample includes further DNA sequences coding for the same CDR3. The chain joins TRBV7-9 to TRBJ1-2; D unclear. The V gene's germline CDR1 is SEHNR and CDR2 FQNEAQ (reference sequence). Trimming shortened V by 2 bases and J by 6 bases, and 19 bases separated the two germline ends. This CDR3 region has 16 residues. The CDR3 is CASSLSRLKPEDGYTF. The CDR3 DNA reads as TGTGCCAGCAGCTTATCCCGGCTTAAACCTGAGGATGGCTACACCTTC.

This clone was seen a few times. The chain carries TRBV30 and TRBJ1-1; weak D call: TRBD1 (5 bases). V dropped 1 base and J dropped 7 bases, with 16 bases sitting between them. CDR1 GTSNPN and CDR2 SVGIG come from the germline V gene (reference sequence). The CDR3 spans 14 residues. DNA of the CDR3: TGTGCCTGGAGTGAGGAGGGGCCGCGCGGTGAAGCTTTCTTT. This encodes CAWSEEGPRGEAFF.

The chain links TRBV19 to TRBJ2-1, with 13 bases lining up with TRBD2. This CDR3 contains 16 residues. V dropped 7 bases and J dropped 4; count of bases not matched to a gene: 7. Looked up from germline, CDR1 is LNHDA and CDR2 is SQIVND (reference sequence). The CDR3 DNA reads as TGTGCCAGTATCCGACTAGCGGGGGGTCCTTACAATGAGCAGTTCTTC. Amino acids: CASIRLAGGPYNEQFF.

This clone was found a few times. The J gene is TRBJ2-3, the V gene TRBV5-4, with 9 bases that match TRBD2. The V and J ends lost 4 bases and 1 base, in that order; junction bases with no gene match: 4. Looked up from germline, CDR1 is SGHNT and CDR2 is YYREEE (reference sequence). The CDR3 loop spans 15 amino acids. DNA for the CDR3: TGTGCCAGCAGCCTCGGACTAGCGCGCACAGATACGCAGTATTTT. It codes for CASSLGLARTDTQYF.

This clone was observed a few times. The CDR3 region is CSVLLAGEDEQYF. The CDR3 DNA is TGCAGCGTCCTCCTAGCGGGAGAGGACGAGCAGTACTTC. The chain has TRBV29-1 and TRBJ2-7, with 10 bases aligning to TRBD2. Germline V gene lookup returns CDR1 SQVTM and CDR2 ANQGSEA. Trimming at V came to 6 bases and at J to 5 bases, leaving 7 bases not matched to a gene. CDR3 length: 13 residues.

The chain couples TRBV28 to TRBJ2-2; 10 bases agree with TRBD2. Losses at the gene ends were 8 bases for V and 6 bases for J; bases not matched to a gene: 9. The CDR3 covers 15 residues. Germline CDR1 and CDR2: MDHEN and SYDVKM. In nucleotides, the CDR3 is TGTGCCAGCGGCACGGGACTAGCGTCGTCCGGGGAGCTGTTTTTT. Encoded protein: CASGTGLASSGELFF.

V gene TRBV28 combines with J gene TRBJ1-1; D ambiguous. This CDR3 comprises 13 residues. Germline CDR1 reads MDHEN; CDR2 reads SYDVKM. V lost 3 bases and J lost 1, with 6 bases in between. The CDR3 DNA is TGTGCCAGCAGTTTCCCGAGGAACACTGAAGCTTTCTTT. Protein product: CASSFPRNTEAFF.

The V gene is TRBV25-1, the J gene TRBJ1-2, with 7 bases lining up with TRBD1. The CDR3 has 15 amino acids. V was pared by 1 base and J by 6 bases, with 8 bases of the junction left unmatched. Germline V gene sequence: CDR1 MGHDK, CDR2 SYGVNS. This CDR3 is CASSEFDRAIHGYTF. Here the CDR3 DNA reads TGTGCCAGCAGTGAATTCGACAGGGCAATACATGGCTACACCTTC.

In DNA form, the CDR3 reads TGTGCCACCAGCCTCACATCCACCTCTGGAAACACCATATATTTT. Amino acid sequence: CATSLTSTSGNTIYF. The V and J genes are TRBV15 and TRBJ1-3; D uncertain. Germline lookup yields CDR1 LNHNV and CDR2 YYDKDF (reference sequence). The CDR3 runs to 15 residues. Trimming took off 5 bases at V and 0 bases at J, with 11 bases between the two ends.

This clone showed up just a few times. The V and J genes are TRBV4-3 and TRBJ2-1; tentatively, D is TRBD1 (5 bases). CDR1 and CDR2 from the germline V gene are LGHNA and YSLEER. V was trimmed by 4 bases and J by 2 bases, leaving 18 bases between them. The CDR3 has 17 residues. DNA for the CDR3: TGCGCCAGCAGCCGACCAATGCTACAGGACCCCTACAATGAGCAGTTCTTC. Translating it yields CASSRPMLQDPYNEQFF.